The entry that follows covers one TCR beta chain sequence. Its target is not known. The sample belongs to a study of shared clonotypes between healthy human individuals. Regarding the study as a whole: Sampling involved blood alone; tissue repertoires likely differ.

CD45RO-negative, CCR7-positively selected cells formed the naive CD8 fraction, excluding terminally differentiated effector memory CD45RA+ cells. Germline CDR1 and CDR2: SGHDN and FVKESK. The CDR3 is 15 amino acids. Trimming stripped 1 base from V and 4 bases from J, with 11 bases between. TCRdb keeps only in-frame clones here, not all; method: immunoSEQ multiplex PCR. The sample has 650,000 to 800,000 clones; around 90% are singletons. This rearrangement joins TRBV14 to TRBJ1-5; no clear D gene. The clonotype was recovered from a man aged 25 to 40 in good health. The sample taken for sequencing was naive CD8+ T cells sorted from blood. CDR3 region: CASSQGGGVNQPQHF. The CDR3 region has the DNA TGTGCCAGCAGCCAAGGAGGCGGGGTAAATCAGCCCCAGCATTTT.